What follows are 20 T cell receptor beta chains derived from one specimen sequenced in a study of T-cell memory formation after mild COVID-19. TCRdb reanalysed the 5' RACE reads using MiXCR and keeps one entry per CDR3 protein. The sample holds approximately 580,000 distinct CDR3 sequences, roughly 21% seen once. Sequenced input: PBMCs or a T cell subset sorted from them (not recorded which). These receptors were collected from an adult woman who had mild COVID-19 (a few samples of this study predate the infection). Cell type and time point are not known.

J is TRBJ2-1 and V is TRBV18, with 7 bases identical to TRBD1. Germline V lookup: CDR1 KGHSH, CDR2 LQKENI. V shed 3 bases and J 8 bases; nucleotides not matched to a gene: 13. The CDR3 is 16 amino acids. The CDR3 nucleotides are TGTGCCAGCTCACCCATGCGGCTAGTGCAGGGGGATGAGCAGTTCTTC. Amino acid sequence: CASSPMRLVQGDEQFF.

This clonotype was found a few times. This CDR3 is CSVEGTGTEAFF. In nucleotides, the CDR3 is TGCAGCGTTGAAGGGACAGGCACTGAAGCTTTCTTT. The J gene is TRBJ1-1, the V gene TRBV29-1; TRBD1 matches 7 bases. Per the germline V gene, CDR1 is SQVTM and CDR2 is ANQGSEA. The CDR3 runs 12 residues. The V segment lost 1 base and the J segment 4 bases; nucleotides outside the gene matches: 0.

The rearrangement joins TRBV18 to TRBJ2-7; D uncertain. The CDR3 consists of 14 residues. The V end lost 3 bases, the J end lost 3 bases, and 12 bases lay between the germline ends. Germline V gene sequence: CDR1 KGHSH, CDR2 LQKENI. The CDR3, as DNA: TGTGCCAGCTCACCGTCTCGAGAACTCTACGAGCAGTACTTC. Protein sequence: CASSPSRELYEQYF. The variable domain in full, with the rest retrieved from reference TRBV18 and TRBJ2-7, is NAGVMQNPRHLVRRRGQEARLRCSPMKGHSHVYWYRQLPEEGLKFMVYLQKENIIDESGMPKERFSAEFPKEGPSILRIQQVVRGDSAAYFCASSPSRELYEQYFGPGTRLTVT.

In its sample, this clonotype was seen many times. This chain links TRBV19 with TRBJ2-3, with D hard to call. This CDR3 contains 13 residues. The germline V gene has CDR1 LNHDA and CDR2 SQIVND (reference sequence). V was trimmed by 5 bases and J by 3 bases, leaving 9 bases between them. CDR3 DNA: TGTGCCAGTAGTCAGTCCCTAACAGATACGCAGTATTTT. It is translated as CASSQSLTDTQYF.

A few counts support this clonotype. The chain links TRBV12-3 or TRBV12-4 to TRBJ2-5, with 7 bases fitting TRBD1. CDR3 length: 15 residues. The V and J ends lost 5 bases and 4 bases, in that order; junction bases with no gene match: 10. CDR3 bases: TGTGCCAGCAGTCCTAGATACAGGGGCGGAGAGACCCAGTACTTC. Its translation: CASSPRYRGGETQYF.

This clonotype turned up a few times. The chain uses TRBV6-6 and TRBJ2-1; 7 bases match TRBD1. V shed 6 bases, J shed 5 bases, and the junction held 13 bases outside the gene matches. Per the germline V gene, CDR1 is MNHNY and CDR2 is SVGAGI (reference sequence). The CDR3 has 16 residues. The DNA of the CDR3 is TGTGCCAGCAGCCGGCGCCACAGGGGTCCCAACAATGAGCAGTTCTTC. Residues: CASSRRHRGPNNEQFF.

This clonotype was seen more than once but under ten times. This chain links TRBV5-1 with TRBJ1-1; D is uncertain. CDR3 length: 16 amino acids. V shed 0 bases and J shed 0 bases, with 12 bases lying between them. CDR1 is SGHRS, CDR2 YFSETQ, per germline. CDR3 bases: TGCGCCAGCAGCTTGGAAGGAGGAAACATGAACACTGAAGCTTTCTTT. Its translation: CASSLEGGNMNTEAFF.

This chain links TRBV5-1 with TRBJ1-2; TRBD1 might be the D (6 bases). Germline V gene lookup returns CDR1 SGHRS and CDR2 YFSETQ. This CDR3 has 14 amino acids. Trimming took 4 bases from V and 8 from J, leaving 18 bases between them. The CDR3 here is CASSLLQGYGGYTF. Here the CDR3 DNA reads TGCGCCAGCAGCCTCCTCCAGGGGTATGGAGGCTACACCTTC.

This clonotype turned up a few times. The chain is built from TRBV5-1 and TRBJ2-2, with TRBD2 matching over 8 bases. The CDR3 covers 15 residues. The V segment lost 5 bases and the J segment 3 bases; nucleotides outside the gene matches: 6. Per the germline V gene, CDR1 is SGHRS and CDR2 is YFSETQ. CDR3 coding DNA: TGCGCCAGCAGGAGCGGGGGTCAGTACACCGGGGAGCTGTTTTTT. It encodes CASRSGGQYTGELFF.

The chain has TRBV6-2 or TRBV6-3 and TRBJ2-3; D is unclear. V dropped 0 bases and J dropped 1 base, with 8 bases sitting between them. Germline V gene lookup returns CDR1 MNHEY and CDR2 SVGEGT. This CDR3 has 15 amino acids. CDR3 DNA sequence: TGTGCCAGCAGTTACTCCTGGGGTGGCACAGATACGCAGTATTTT. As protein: CASSYSWGGTDTQYF.

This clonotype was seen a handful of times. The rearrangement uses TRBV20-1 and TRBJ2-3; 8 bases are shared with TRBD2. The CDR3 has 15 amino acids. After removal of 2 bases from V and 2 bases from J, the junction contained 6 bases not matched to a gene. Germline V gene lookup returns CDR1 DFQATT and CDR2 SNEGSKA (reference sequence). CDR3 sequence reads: CSARISGAPTDTQYF. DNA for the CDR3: TGCAGTGCTAGAATTAGCGGGGCCCCCACAGATACGCAGTATTTT.

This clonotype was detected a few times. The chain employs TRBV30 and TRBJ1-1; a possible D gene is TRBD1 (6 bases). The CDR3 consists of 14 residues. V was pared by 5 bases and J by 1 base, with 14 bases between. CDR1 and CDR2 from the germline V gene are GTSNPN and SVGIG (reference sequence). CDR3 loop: CAWSRGRTNTEAFF. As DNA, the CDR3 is TGTGCCTGGTCCAGGGGCCGGACGAACACTGAAGCTTTCTTT.

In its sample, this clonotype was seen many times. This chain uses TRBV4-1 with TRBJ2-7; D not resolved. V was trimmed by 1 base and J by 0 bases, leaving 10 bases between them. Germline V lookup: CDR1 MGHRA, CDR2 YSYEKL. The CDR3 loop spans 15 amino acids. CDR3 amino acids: CASSQVVGSSYEQYF. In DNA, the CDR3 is TGCGCCAGCAGCCAAGTCGTGGGGTCCTCCTACGAGCAGTACTTC.

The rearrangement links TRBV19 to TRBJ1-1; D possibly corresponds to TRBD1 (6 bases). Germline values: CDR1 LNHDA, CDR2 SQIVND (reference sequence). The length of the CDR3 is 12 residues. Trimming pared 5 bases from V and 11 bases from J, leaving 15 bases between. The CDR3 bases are TGTGCCAGTAGTTGGGGGAGGACAGAGGCTTTCTTT. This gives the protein CASSWGRTEAFF.

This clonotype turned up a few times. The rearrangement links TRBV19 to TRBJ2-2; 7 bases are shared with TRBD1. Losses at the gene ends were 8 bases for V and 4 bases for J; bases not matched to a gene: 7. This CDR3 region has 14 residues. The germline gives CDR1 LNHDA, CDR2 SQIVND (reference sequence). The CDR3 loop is CASQGVGATGELFF. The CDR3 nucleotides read TGTGCCAGTCAGGGGGTTGGGGCCACCGGGGAGCTGTTTTTT.

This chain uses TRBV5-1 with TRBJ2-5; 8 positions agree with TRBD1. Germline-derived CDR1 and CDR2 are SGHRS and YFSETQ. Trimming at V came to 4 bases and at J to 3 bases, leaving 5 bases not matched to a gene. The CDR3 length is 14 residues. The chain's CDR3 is CASSTGQVEETQYF. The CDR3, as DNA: TGCGCCAGCAGCACGGGACAGGTAGAAGAGACCCAGTACTTC.

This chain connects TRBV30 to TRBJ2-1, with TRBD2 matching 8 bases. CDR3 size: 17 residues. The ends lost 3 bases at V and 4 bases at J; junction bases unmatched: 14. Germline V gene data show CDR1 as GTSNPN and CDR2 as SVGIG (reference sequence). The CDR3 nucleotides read TGTGCCTGGAGGATCAATAAGGTAGCGGGGCATTACAATGAGCAGTTCTTC. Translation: CAWRINKVAGHYNEQFF. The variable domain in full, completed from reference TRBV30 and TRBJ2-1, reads SQTIHQWPATLVQPVGSPLSLECTVEGTSNPNLYWYRQAAGRGLQLLFYSVGIGQISSEVPQNLSASRPQDRQFILSSKKLLLSDSGFYLCAWRINKVAGHYNEQFFGPGTRLTVL.

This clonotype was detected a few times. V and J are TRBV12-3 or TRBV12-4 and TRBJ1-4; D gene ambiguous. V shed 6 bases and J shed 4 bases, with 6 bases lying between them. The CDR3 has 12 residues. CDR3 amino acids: CASRGGNEKLFF. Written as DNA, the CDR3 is TGTGCCAGCAGGGGTGGTAATGAAAAACTGTTTTTT.

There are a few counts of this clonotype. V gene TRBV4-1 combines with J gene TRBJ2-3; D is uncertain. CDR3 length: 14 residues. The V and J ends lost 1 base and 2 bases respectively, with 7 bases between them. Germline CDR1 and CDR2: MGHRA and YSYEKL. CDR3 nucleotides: TGCGCCAGCAGCCAAGCTGTTTCCACAGATACGCAGTATTTT. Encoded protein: CASSQAVSTDTQYF.

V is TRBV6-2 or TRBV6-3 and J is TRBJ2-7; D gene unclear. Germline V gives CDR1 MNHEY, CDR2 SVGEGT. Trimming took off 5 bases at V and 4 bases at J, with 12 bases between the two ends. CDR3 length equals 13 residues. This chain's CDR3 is CASSQGQWYEQYF. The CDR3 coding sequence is TGTGCCAGCAGTCAAGGCCAGTGGTACGAGCAGTACTTC.